These T cell receptor beta chains were read from a single sample in a study of cytomegalovirus exposure and HLA in healthy donors. Sequencing used immunoSEQ multiplex PCR; TCRdb keeps in-frame clones, though not all of them. This sample has approximately 130,000 clones, with about 79% found just once. The sequenced sample consisted of PBMCs. The receptors come from a female donor in good health and CMV-seropositive. CDR3s include the opening cysteine and the closing phenylalanine or tryptophan. D genes are given only for firm matches. Size values are once, few and many counts, or a class for expanded clones, and some rows have none.

clone_size,v_call,d_call,cdr3_length,j_call,cdr3_aa,cdr3_nt
NA,TRBV5-1,TRBD2,15,TRBJ2-3,CASSLELAGTDTQYF,TGCGCCAGCAGCTTGGAGCTAGCGGGGACAGATACGCAGTATTTT
once,TRBV7-9,NA,14,TRBJ2-1,CASSLAGDYNEQFF,TGTGCCAGCAGCTTAGCGGGAGACTACAATGAGCAGTTCTTC
NA,TRBV7-2,NA,16,TRBJ1-3,CASSLVPRSSGNTIYF,TGTGCCAGCAGCTTAGTTCCTCGGAGCTCTGGAAACACCATATATTTT
NA,TRBV7-2,NA,16,TRBJ2-5,CASTLGISHLQETQYF,TGTGCCAGCACCCTAGGAATTTCCCATCTACAAGAGACCCAGTACTTC
NA,TRBV11-2,NA,17,TRBJ2-6,CASSLELVDAGANVLTF,TGTGCCAGCAGCTTAGAACTGGTCGATGCTGGGGCCAACGTCCTGACTTTC
NA,TRBV7-9,TRBD2,14,TRBJ2-7,CASSLRGGGDEQYF,TGTGCCAGCAGCTTGCGCGGGGGGGGCGACGAGCAGTACTTC
NA,TRBV27,NA,15,TRBJ2-7,CASSGQGLASYEQYF,TGTGCCAGCAGTGGCCAGGGGCTAGCTTCCTACGAGCAGTACTTC
NA,TRBV5-6,NA,15,TRBJ1-5,CASSLATDSNQPQHF,TGTGCCAGCAGCTTGGCCACAGATAGCAATCAGCCCCAGCATTTT
NA,TRBV5-1,NA,12,TRBJ2-7,CASSLGSSEQYF,TGCGCCAGCAGCTTGGGGAGCAGCGAGCAGTACTTC
NA,TRBV11-2,TRBD1,16,TRBJ1-6,CASSSMTGTYNSPLHF,TGTGCCAGCAGCTCCATGACAGGGACCTATAATTCACCCCTCCACTTT
NA,TRBV25-1,NA,15,TRBJ2-7,CASGAQGLDRDEQYF,TGTGCCAGCGGGGCTCAGGGGTTAGATCGGGACGAGCAGTACTTC
NA,TRBV7-2,NA,14,TRBJ2-7,CASSLGTSSYEQYF,TGTGCCAGCAGCTTAGGAACTAGCAGCTACGAGCAGTACTTC
NA,TRBV6-5,NA,13,TRBJ1-2,CASSRDINYGYTF,TGTGCCAGCAGCCGGGACATCAACTATGGCTACACCTTC
NA,TRBV6-5,TRBD1,12,TRBJ1-1,CASSRDSREAFF,TGTGCCAGCAGTAGGGACAGTCGTGAAGCTTTCTTT
NA,TRBV29-1,TRBD1,13,TRBJ1-1,CSVAPDRGTEAFF,TGCAGCGTTGCCCCTGACAGGGGAACTGAAGCTTTCTTT
NA,TRBV11-3,NA,13,TRBJ2-2,CASSPGFSGELFF,TGTGCCAGCTCCCCGGGGTTCTCCGGGGAGCTGTTTTTT
NA,TRBV7-9,NA,15,TRBJ1-1,CASSLGQGIRTEAFF,TGTGCCAGCAGCTTAGGGCAGGGAATCCGCACTGAAGCTTTCTTT
NA,TRBV4-2,NA,13,TRBJ2-7,CASSQDRGYEQYF,TGTGCCAGCAGCCAAGATAGAGGATACGAGCAGTACTTC
NA,TRBV6-6,TRBD2,15,TRBJ2-2,CASQWTSSSTGELFF,TGTGCCAGCCAATGGACTAGTTCGAGCACCGGGGAGCTGTTTTTT
NA,TRBV19,TRBD1,15,TRBJ2-2,CASSIRGRGTGELFF,TGTGCCAGTAGTATCAGGGGGCGAGGCACCGGGGAGCTGTTTTTT
NA,TRBV18,NA,16,TRBJ2-2,CASSSTGGQNTGELFF,TGTGCCAGCTCAAGCACTGGGGGACAAAACACCGGGGAGCTGTTTTTT
NA,TRBV19,TRBD1,15,TRBJ1-3,CASRRDRGGGNTIYF,TGTGCCAGTCGACGGGACAGGGGAGGTGGAAACACCATATATTTT
NA,TRBV5-1,NA,13,TRBJ1-6,CASSPTGTSPLHF,TGCGCCAGCAGCCCAACAGGCACTTCACCCCTCCACTTT
NA,TRBV28,NA,13,TRBJ1-1,CASSLAGITEAFF,TGTGCCAGCAGTTTAGCAGGGATCACTGAAGCTTTCTTT
NA,TRBV4-1,NA,14,TRBJ1-5,CASSQERRDQPQHF,TGCGCCAGCAGCCAAGAGCGGCGTGATCAGCCCCAGCATTTT
NA,TRBV9,TRBD2,15,TRBJ2-5,CASSVGLAGRETQYF,TGTGCCAGCAGCGTAGGACTAGCGGGAAGAGAGACCCAGTACTTC
once,TRBV6-6,NA,15,TRBJ2-7,CASSYSRGLGDEQYF,TGTGCCAGCAGTTACTCTCGGGGTCTTGGTGACGAGCAGTACTTC
NA,TRBV29-1,TRBD1,14,TRBJ1-2,CSVEDLDRVYGYTF,TGCAGCGTTGAAGACCTCGACAGGGTCTATGGCTACACCTTC
NA,TRBV5-1,TRBD1,15,TRBJ1-5,CASSLATGGWQPQHF,TGCGCCAGCAGCTTGGCAACAGGGGGATGGCAGCCCCAGCATTTT
once,TRBV18,NA,16,TRBJ2-3,CASSPGLTGYTDTQYF,TGTGCCAGCTCACCGGGGTTAACAGGATACACAGATACGCAGTATTTT
NA,TRBV6-6,NA,16,TRBJ2-3,CASSYSPRGGTDTQYF,TGTGCCAGCAGTTACTCGCCCAGGGGTGGCACAGATACGCAGTATTTT
NA,TRBV7-6,NA,14,TRBJ2-7,CASSLHRDSYEQYF,TGTGCCAGCAGCTTACACAGGGATTCCTACGAGCAGTACTTC